This T cell receptor beta chain stems from a study of cytomegalovirus exposure and HLA in healthy donors (dated by TCRdb to about 2017). With regard to the full study: According to an earlier analysis of 587 of the donors, 150 million to 200 million T cells yielded 117 million unique TCR beta sequences and approximately 300 Gb of sequence data. HLA typing covered class I and class II loci at four-digit resolution. Alongside the repertoire data, information on donor age, sex, ethnicity and CMV serostatus was compiled. In a later analysis, previously published TCR beta repertoires from about 670 donors were re-analyzed and high-resolution HLA genotyping was added so that TCR occurrence patterns could be studied. Roughly 5 DR-DQ haplotypes were handled as single units for association and clustering, since linkage in the cohort was strong. Using immunosequencing, the study profiled T cell repertoires from 640 or so subjects and related those repertoires to cytomegalovirus serostatus. In an earlier analysis of over 550 of the donors, high-throughput TCR beta sequencing was used to judge whether each TCR beta V gene segment behaved as functional or pseudogenic. On average, roughly 240,000 unique TCR beta nucleotide sequences were sequenced per donor among 350 to 400 genotyped donors of the cohort, with about 17% of those sequences being non-productive. All discovery cohort repertoires had been generated on a single sequencing platform. The later analysis used no new phenotypic data to find candidate immune exposures, relying instead on TCR beta sequences and their occurrence across donors. Of the 300 to 450 genotyped donors, roughly 80% fell in the genetic ancestry cluster associated with self-reported Caucasian donors. Besides the first cohort of more than 650 subjects, a separate validation cohort made up of 120 different subjects was used. The number of donors typed differed by locus, with roughly 620-640 for A, B, C, DRB1 and DQB1, around 500 for DQA1, 600 to 610 for DPA1, and roughly 450 for DPB1. The study combined high-throughput TCR immunosequencing, statistical association of individual TCRs with disease status, and machine learning to predict cytomegalovirus infection status. A later genetic analysis used genome-wide SNP genotypes for about 55% of the 666 donors, treating that subset as a discovery cohort. An early release covering some 640 HLA-typed donors comprised about 300 gigabases of sequencing data and approximately 85 million unique TCR sequences. The study aimed to test whether signatures of past pathogen exposure could be identified by cataloging public T cell receptors.

The library was built by means of the immunoSEQ multiplex PCR assay. For the multiplex PCR, a mixture combining 60 forward primers for TCR Vbeta segments and 13 reverse primers for TCR Jbeta segments was used. A multiplex PCR assay on genomic DNA amplified the CDR3 region of rearranged TCR beta genes. The amplified TCR beta libraries were sequenced on the Illumina HiSeq System as 87-base-pair reads. The paper's processing steps were these. Across the 500 to 750 repertoires, a later analysis counted approximately 75 million unique TCR beta chains, 9.5 million to 12 million of which were shared by at least two donors. Raw reads were error-corrected and collapsed into unique sequences with a nearest-neighbor algorithm that merged closely related sequences to remove PCR and sequencing errors. To assign V, D and J gene segments, CDR3 sequences were aligned to IMGT reference sequences. For a sequence to be retained, at least a six-nucleotide match to both a V gene segment and a J gene segment was required. Rearrangements were called productive when the CDR3 lacked stop codons and stayed in frame with V and J; all others were non-productive. CDR3 was defined by IMGT convention, running from the second conserved V-encoded cysteine to the conserved J-encoded phenylalanine. The earlier analysis of 587 of the donors excluded any sequence lacking an unambiguous match to a single V gene segment. An earlier analysis of around 600 of the donors classified V segments as functional when productive rearrangements were above 56.7% and as segregating when the standard deviation between donors was above 5%. To diagnose cytomegalovirus status from the catalog of TCR beta chain sequences, a statistical classification framework was built. In a later analysis, V and J genes were assigned by comparing TCR nucleotide sequences against IMGT/GENE-DB human TR gene sequences. In a later analysis, CDR3 sequences and most-parsimonious VDJ recombination scenarios were assigned using the TCRdist pipeline. A later analysis defined each TCR beta chain by its CDR3 amino acid sequence plus V-gene family, and excluded reads lacking a unique V-gene family. In a later analysis, a few hundred highly shared, low-generation-probability nucleotide sequences were removed to address suspected cross-contamination and a sequencing artifact. A later analysis calculated a clonal expansion index for each public chain from normalized within-repertoire ranks of inferred template counts. In a later analysis, generation probabilities were computed with a VDJ recombination model fitted to out-of-frame rearrangements, and the resulting probabilities were checked against IGoR. In a later analysis, hypergeometric tests were used to score TCR-TCR, TCR-HLA and TCR-CMV co-occurrence, with a repertoire-size bias correction applied to TCR pairs. In a later analysis, false discovery rates were estimated by permuting HLA or CMV assignments 20 times. In a later analysis, co-occurring TCRs were grouped using DBSCAN, and TCRdist sequence similarity was added for clustering within HLA-allele-positive subsets. Co-occurrence clustering excluded repertoires with fewer than 30,000 or more than 120,000 public chains, plus five with anomalous nucleotide sharing. Drawn from immuneACCESS, this table holds only the in-frame rearrangements with V and J called that TCRdb kept. Clones are partly lost; checked studies trace under half to an unresolved V gene and leave the rest unexplained. V, J and clone size are those of that table, while D and trimming were read from the DNA. The sample profile shows roughly 150,000 clones; over 60% of them were found once. Jointly, the top ten make up over 3% of the sample.

The cohort comprised approximately 700 healthy bone marrow donors. At the time of sampling, all cohort members were nominally healthy, though unrecorded immune exposures were likely present. The donor tested CMV seronegative, placing the donor among the 350 to 400 seronegative members of the cohort. Each donor provided a peripheral blood sample, and peripheral blood mononuclear cells were used for TCR beta sequencing. Genomic DNA was extracted from the blood cell samples with the Qiagen DNeasy Blood Extraction Kit. Comment on this clone: This clone's antigen is unknown. Base quality data are lacking; no much larger clone is found one base away.

For CDR1 and CDR2, the germline V gene lists SGHAT and FQNNGV. Cut back by 4 bases and 5 bases, the V and J ends lie 20 bases apart. The CDR3, cysteine through phenylalanine, is 16 amino acids long. Only CDR3 DNA remains: 48 bases, in frame from the first base. Overall results and qualifications from the work: Immune exposure information for the cohort was limited to CMV serostatus. Most TCR sequences were observed very rarely across donors, whereas some public TCRs were present in many individuals. Correlated functional status among segregating V segments might reflect linkage disequilibrium, but an unknown experimental factor could not be ruled out. In a later analysis, TCR association rates were found to vary across HLA loci, with the most associated TCRs seen for DRB1 alleles and the fewest for HLA-C alleles. The study listed 164 TCR beta chains as associated with cytomegalovirus. In a later analysis, HLA-associated TCR beta chains were found to be more clonally expanded and to have lower generation probabilities than equally common non-associated chains. According to a later analysis, parvovirus B19, influenza, CMV and Epstein-Barr virus appeared linked to several top co-occurrence clusters. A few of the identified cytomegalovirus-associated TCR beta chains were confirmed in vitro to be specific for cytomegalovirus antigens. Some IMGT-functional V segments, including TRBV6-2 and TRBV6-3, could not be told apart with the 87-base-pair reads, so those segments were excluded. Because some donors lacked HLA typing at each locus, the association tests relied only on the typed subset. Only TCR beta chains were sequenced in this cohort, and the absence of alpha or paired-chain data limited detectable features. In a later genetic analysis, a missense DCLRE1C variant was associated with V-gene and J-gene trimming of TCR beta chains, and the association was replicated in an independent cohort. At a false discovery rate of 0.05, a later analysis linked fewer than 20,000 TCR beta sequences to specific HLA alleles. Because counts were too low, seventeen rarely observed V segments, including chromosome 9 orphons, were excluded from the earlier analysis of several hundred of the donors. A cluster of highly shared sequence variants was judged likely to represent a technical artifact of the sequencing pipeline. The presence/absence analyses assumed that sequencing depth was roughly uniform across donors, and that assumption may not be true. The classifier was reported to diagnose cytomegalovirus status with high specificity and sensitivity in both the original cohort and the validation cohort. In a later genetic analysis, fewer N-insertions in productive TCRs were reported among donors in an Asian-associated ancestry cluster than the roughly 700-donor mean. A further reported finding was that TCR beta sequences accurately predicted the HLA-A and HLA-B alleles for most subjects in the first cohort. According to the authors, the approach could potentially be generalized to other disease states and immunological phenotypes. According to a later analysis, most CMV-associated TCR beta chains appeared to be HLA-restricted, and the HLA associations seemed to be driven largely by CMV exposure. Assigning TCR associations to individual alleles was difficult when HLA alleles, especially DR and DQ, strongly co-occurred. In an earlier analysis of more than 500 of the donors, most TCR beta V segments appeared in productive rearrangements about 87% or about 30% of the time, broadly matching IMGT annotations.

The sequence derives from a male donor in good health and CMV-seronegative. The chain is encoded by TRBV11-2 joined to TRBJ2-5; possibly the D gene is TRBD2, per 5 matching bases. The sequenced sample consisted of PBMCs. The CDR3 is CASSSNGVDLGETQYF. At the DNA level, the sequence is TGTGCCAGCAGCTCTAACGGGGTAGACTTGGGGGAGACCCAGTACTTC.